The TCR beta chain described here comes from a study of T-cell memory formation after mild COVID-19. This clonotype occurred many times. V trimming: 4 bases; J trimming: 3 bases; junction bases outside the gene matches: 3. Germline loops: CDR1 SGHRS, CDR2 YFSETQ. The CDR3 is 14 amino acids. Employing constant-segment primers, 5'RACE generated TCR alpha and TCR beta cDNA libraries bearing sample barcodes and UMIs. In TCRdb, the 5' RACE reads were re-called with MiXCR into one record per CDR3 protein. The sample has over 300,000 distinct CDR3 sequences, roughly 19% seen once. The chain employs TRBV5-1 and TRBJ2-3; TRBD1 agrees at 9 bases. The sequenced sample consisted of PBMCs or a T cell subset sorted from them (not recorded which). The receptor's source is a man younger than 35 who had mild COVID-19 (a few samples of this study predate the infection). Cell type and time point are not known. The CDR3 region is CASSPGQGTDTQYF. In DNA, the CDR3 is TGCGCCAGCAGCCCCGGACAGGGGACAGATACGCAGTATTTT.